The 22 T cell receptor beta chains given below trace back to one sample, sequenced in a study of a mutant IDH1 vaccine in newly diagnosed glioma. Profiled with immunoSEQ multiplex PCR; TCRdb holds only in-frame clones, not every one. The sample includes over 45,000 clones, 80% to 95% of them seen just once. The sample's time point: baseline, week 1 (first vaccination visit). Treatment of the sample: pre-vaccination baseline after standard-of-care therapy. Source: PBMCs, taken from a glioma patient treated with radiotherapy, temozolomide or both. These receptors were taken from a man in his fifties with glioma.

This chain connects TRBV2 to TRBJ2-4; 7 nucleotides align to TRBD1. This CDR3 comprises 14 residues. With V trimmed by 3 bases and J by 5 bases, 4 bases remained unmatched. The germline CDR1 and CDR2 sequences are SNHLY and FYNNEI. CDR3 region: CASSEMGTENIQYF. The CDR3 DNA follows: TGTGCCAGCAGTGAGATGGGGACAGAAAACATTCAGTACTTC.

The chain carries TRBV19 and TRBJ1-1; D is uncertain. Germline loops: CDR1 LNHDA, CDR2 SQIVND (reference sequence). Trimming took 10 bases from V and 2 from J, leaving 17 bases between them. This CDR3 comprises 14 residues. CDR3 sequence reads: CATHERRANTEAFF. The CDR3 DNA follows: TGTGCCACCCACGAAAGGAGGGCTAACACTGAAGCTTTCTTT.

The chain has TRBV11-2 and TRBJ2-7; D may be TRBD2 (5 bases). Germline V gene sequence: CDR1 SGHAT, CDR2 FQNNGV. The V and J ends lost 1 base and 9 bases respectively, with 13 bases between them. The CDR3 extends over 13 amino acids. The CDR3 sequence: CASSLGVHRGQYF. DNA of the CDR3: TGTGCCAGCAGCTTAGGCGTTCATCGGGGGCAGTACTTC. The whole variable domain, filled in from reference TRBV11-2 and TRBJ2-7, reads EAGVAQSPRYKIIEKRQSVAFWCNPISGHATLYWYQQILGQGPKLLIQFQNNGVVDDSQLPKDRFSAERLKGVDSTLKIQPAKLEDSAVYLCASSLGVHRGQYFGPGTRLTVT.

The chain uses TRBV5-1 and TRBJ2-1; TRBD2 might be the D (5 bases). Germline values: CDR1 SGHRS, CDR2 YFSETQ. Trimming took off 4 bases at V and 7 bases at J, with 15 bases between the two ends. There are 14 residues in the CDR3. CDR3 in amino acids: CASSPEEFGNEQFF. DNA for the CDR3: TGCGCCAGCAGCCCGGAGGAATTTGGGAATGAGCAGTTCTTC.

CDR3 residues: CASSSGRGGTNEKLFF. CDR3 nucleotides: TGTGCCAGCAGCTCAGGACGAGGTGGTACTAATGAAAAACTGTTTTTT. The J gene is TRBJ1-4, the V gene TRBV7-9; D call uncertain. V was shortened by 4 bases and J by 2 bases, with 14 bases between the two germline ends. The CDR3 consists of 16 residues. Germline V CDR1 and CDR2: SEHNR, FQNEAQ (reference sequence).

The V and J genes are TRBV7-2 and TRBJ1-6, with 7 bases that match TRBD1. V lost 5 bases and J lost 8; bases outside the gene matches: 6. Germline CDR1 reads SGHTA; CDR2 reads FQGNSA. The CDR3 totals 14 residues. This chain's CDR3 is CASSNRDRYSPLHF. The DNA of the CDR3 is TGTGCCAGCAGCAACCGGGACAGATATTCACCCCTCCACTTT.

The rearrangement links TRBV2 to TRBJ2-2; D is unclear. V was clipped by 2 bases and J by 7 bases, with 11 bases between them. This CDR3 spans 14 amino acids. Germline V gene data show CDR1 as SNHLY and CDR2 as FYNNEI. The CDR3, as DNA: TGTGCCAGCAGTGAACGGGCAGCCCGCGGGGAGCTGTTTTTT. Its protein is CASSERAARGELFF.

This clone was seen more than once but under ten times. This chain joins TRBV19 and TRBJ2-3, with 14 bases matching TRBD2. The CDR3 spans 18 residues. The germline V gene has CDR1 LNHDA and CDR2 SQIVND (reference sequence). V was clipped by 5 bases and J by 1 base; unmatched bases: 8. The CDR3 DNA sequence: TGTGCCAGTAGTGACGCGACTAGCGGGGGGGCTGGCACAGATACGCAGTATTTT. Amino acid sequence: CASSDATSGGAGTDTQYF.

The rearrangement uses TRBV6-1 and TRBJ2-7; TRBD1 matches at 7 bases. Trimming removed 6 bases from V and 0 bases from J; junction bases left unmatched: 2. The CDR3 spans 13 residues. Per germline, CDR1 MNHNS and CDR2 SASEGT. CDR3 nucleotide sequence: TGTGCCAGCAGGACAGGGTTCTCCTACGAGCAGTACTTC. This codes for CASRTGFSYEQYF.

This clone was observed a handful of times. V gene TRBV7-9 combines with J gene TRBJ1-3; weak D call: TRBD1 (6 bases). V lost 3 bases and J 0 bases, leaving 9 bases between the germline ends. Germline CDR1 SEHNR, CDR2 FQNEAQ (reference sequence). This CDR3 is built from 15 residues. CDR3: CASSFHRDSGNTIYF. In DNA form, the CDR3 reads TGTGCCAGCAGCTTCCACAGGGACTCTGGAAACACCATATATTTT. Together with reference TRBV7-9 and TRBJ1-3, the CDR3 gives the full variable domain: DTGVSQNPRHKITKRGQNVTFRCDPISEHNRLYWYRQTLGQGPEFLTYFQNEAQLEKSRLLSDRFSAERPKGSFSTLEIQRTEQGDSAMYLCASSFHRDSGNTIYFGEGSWLTVV.

V usage is TRBV7-2 and J usage is TRBJ2-1; the match to TRBD2 covers 7 bases. V trimming: 0 bases; J trimming: 4 bases; junction bases outside the gene matches: 0. Germline V gene data show CDR1 as SGHTA and CDR2 as FQGNSA. The CDR3 is 14 residues long. CDR3 DNA: TGTGCCAGCAGCTTAGCGGGGGGGTACAATGAGCAGTTCTTC. The encoded protein is CASSLAGGYNEQFF.

CDR3 residues: CASSLTGITNEKLFF. The CDR3 bases are TGCGCCAGCAGCCTTACAGGGATAACTAATGAAAAACTGTTTTTT. The chain is built from TRBV5-1 and TRBJ1-4; a weak D match, TRBD1 (6 bases). The CDR3 is made up of 15 amino acids. Trimming left V 4 bases short and J 1 base short, with 11 bases between. CDR1 is SGHRS, CDR2 YFSETQ, per germline.

The genes are TRBV9 and TRBJ1-4; maybe TRBD1 (5 bases). Per germline, CDR1 SGDLS and CDR2 YYNGEE. Deletions cut 0 bases from V and 6 bases from J, with 12 bases between. The CDR3 length is 15 residues. This CDR3 reads CASSVGGTADEKLFF. The DNA for the CDR3 is TGTGCCAGCAGCGTAGGTGGGACGGCGGATGAAAAACTGTTTTTT.

The chain is built from TRBV15 and TRBJ1-1; D remains unclear. V was trimmed by 1 base and J by 1 base, leaving 10 bases between them. The CDR3 covers 15 residues. Germline loops: CDR1 LNHNV, CDR2 YYDKDF (reference sequence). In DNA, the CDR3 is TGTGCCACCAGCAGAGGTGGGTGGAGGAACACTGAAGCTTTCTTT. Its protein product is CATSRGGWRNTEAFF.

The chain has TRBV7-9 and TRBJ2-1; no clear D gene. The ends were cut back, 2 bases at V and 11 bases at J, with 19 bases in the middle. CDR1 SEHNR and CDR2 FQNEAQ come from the germline V gene (reference sequence). The CDR3 is made up of 15 amino acids. CDR3 amino acids: CASSLPRRIGQQQFF. Here the CDR3 DNA reads TGTGCCAGCAGCTTACCCCGGCGAATCGGCCAACAGCAGTTCTTC.

The chain is built from TRBV30 and TRBJ1-5, with a weak D call TRBD1 (5 bases). The CDR3 spans 13 residues. In germline, CDR1 is GTSNPN, CDR2 SVGIG (reference sequence). Deletions cut 2 bases from V and 7 bases from J, with 12 bases between. CDR3 sequence: CAWSQGGQQPQHF. CDR3 in DNA: TGTGCCTGGAGTCAGGGAGGTCAACAGCCCCAGCATTTT.

J is TRBJ2-2 and V is TRBV2; D may be TRBD1 or TRBD2 (5 bases each). CDR3 length: 14 amino acids. Germline V lookup: CDR1 SNHLY, CDR2 FYNNEI. Trimming removed 6 bases at V and 12 bases at J, with 20 bases between. The CDR3 loop is CASRLPGPSLKLFF. CDR3 DNA sequence: TGTGCCAGCAGGCTGCCGGGACCATCCCTAAAGCTGTTTTTT.

V gene TRBV5-1 combines with J gene TRBJ1-6, with D unresolved. The V end was cut by 4 bases, the J end by 0 bases, with 11 bases between. Looked up from germline, CDR1 is SGHRS and CDR2 is YFSETQ. The CDR3 is 16 amino acids. The CDR3 is CASSPGSGSYNSPLHF. The CDR3 nucleotides are TGCGCCAGCAGCCCCGGGTCCGGCTCCTATAATTCACCCCTCCACTTT.

This chain links TRBV5-4 with TRBJ2-3; the D is unclear. CDR3 length: 14 residues. CDR1 and CDR2 (germline): SGHNT, YYREEE (reference sequence). The V and J ends lost 1 base and 5 bases respectively, with 11 bases between them. The CDR3 bases are TGTGCCAGCAGCTTGTTTAGCTTCGGAGATACGCAGTATTTT. Its protein product is CASSLFSFGDTQYF.

The chain is built from TRBV4-2 and TRBJ2-7; TRBD2 matches at 11 bases. Germline V gene lookup returns CDR1 LGHNA and CDR2 YNFKEQ. This CDR3 region has 15 residues. The V and J ends lost 1 base and 3 bases, in that order; junction bases with no gene match: 2. The CDR3 loop is CASSQAGLAVYEQYF. The CDR3 DNA follows: TGTGCCAGCAGCCAAGCGGGACTAGCGGTCTACGAGCAGTACTTC.

The chain joins TRBV15 to TRBJ1-4, with D hard to call. Trimming removed 2 bases from V and 14 bases from J, with 12 bases in between. This CDR3 has 12 residues. Germline V CDR1 and CDR2: LNHNV, YYDKDF (reference sequence). The CDR3 is CATSRPPDALFF. The DNA for the CDR3 is TGTGCCACCAGCAGACCTCCTGACGCCCTGTTTTTT. Drawing the rest from reference TRBV15 and TRBJ1-4, the complete variable domain is DAMVIQNPRYQVTQFGKPVTLSCSQTLNHNVMYWYQQKSSQAPKLLFHYYDKDFNNEADTPDNFQSRRPNTSFCFLDIRSPGLGDTAMYLCATSRPPDALFFGSGTQLSVL.

This CDR3 is CAWSVTGLNQPQHF. The CDR3 coding sequence is TGTGCCTGGAGTGTAACGGGCCTTAATCAGCCCCAGCATTTT. The genes are TRBV30 and TRBJ1-5; D uncertain. The CDR3 sequence is 14 residues long. Germline V gene sequence: CDR1 GTSNPN, CDR2 SVGIG (reference sequence). Between the trimmed V and J ends, which lost 0 bases and 4 bases, there was a span of 10 bases.